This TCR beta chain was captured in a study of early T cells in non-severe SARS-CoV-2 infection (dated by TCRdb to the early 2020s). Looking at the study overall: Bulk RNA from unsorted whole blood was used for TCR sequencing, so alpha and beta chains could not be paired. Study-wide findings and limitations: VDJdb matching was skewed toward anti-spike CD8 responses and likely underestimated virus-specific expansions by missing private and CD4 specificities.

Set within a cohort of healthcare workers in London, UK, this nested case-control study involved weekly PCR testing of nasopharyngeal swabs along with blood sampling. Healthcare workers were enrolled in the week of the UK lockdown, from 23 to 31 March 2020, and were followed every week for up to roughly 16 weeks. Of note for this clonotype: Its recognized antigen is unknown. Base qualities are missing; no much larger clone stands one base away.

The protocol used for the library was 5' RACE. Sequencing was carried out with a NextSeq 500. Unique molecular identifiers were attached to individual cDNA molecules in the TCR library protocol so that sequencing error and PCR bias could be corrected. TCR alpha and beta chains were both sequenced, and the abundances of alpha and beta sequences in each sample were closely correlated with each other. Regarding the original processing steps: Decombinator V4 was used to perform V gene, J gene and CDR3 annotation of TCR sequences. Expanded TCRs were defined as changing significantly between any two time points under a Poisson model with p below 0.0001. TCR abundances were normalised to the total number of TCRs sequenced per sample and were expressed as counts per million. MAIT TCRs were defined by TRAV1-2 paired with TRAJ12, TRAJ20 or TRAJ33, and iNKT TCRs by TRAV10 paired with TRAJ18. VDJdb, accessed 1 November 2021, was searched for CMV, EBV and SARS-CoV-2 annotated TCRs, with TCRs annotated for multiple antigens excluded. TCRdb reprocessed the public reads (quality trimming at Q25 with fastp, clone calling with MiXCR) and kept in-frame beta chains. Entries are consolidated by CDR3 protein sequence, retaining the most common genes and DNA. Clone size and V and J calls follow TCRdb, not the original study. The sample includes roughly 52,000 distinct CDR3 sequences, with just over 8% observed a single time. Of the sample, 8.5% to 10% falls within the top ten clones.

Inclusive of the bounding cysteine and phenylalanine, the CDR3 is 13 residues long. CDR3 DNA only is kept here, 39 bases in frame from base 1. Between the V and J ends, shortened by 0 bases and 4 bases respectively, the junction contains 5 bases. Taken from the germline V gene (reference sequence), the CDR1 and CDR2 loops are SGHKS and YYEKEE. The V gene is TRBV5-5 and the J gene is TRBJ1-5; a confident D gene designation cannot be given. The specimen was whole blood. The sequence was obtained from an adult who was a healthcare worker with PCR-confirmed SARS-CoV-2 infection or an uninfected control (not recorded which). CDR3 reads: CASSLVSNQPQHF. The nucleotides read TGTGCCAGCAGCTTGGTATCGAATCAGCCCCAGCATTTT.